This T cell receptor (beta chain) was recorded in a study of blood T cell repertoires in COVID-19. Whole-study context: From the United States, Italy and Spain came samples of acute and convalescent COVID-19. Nucleic acid was either cDNA or gDNA, and it came from T cells, B-cell-depleted T cells, or PBMCs.

As handled by the study authors: Reference gene primer amplification in the assay estimated nucleated cell counts. Profiled with immunoSEQ multiplex PCR; TCRdb holds only in-frame clones, not every one. The DNA gave D and trimming, while V, J and clone size come from that table. Of roughly 100,000 clones in the sample, around 90% are singletons; the top ten hold 4.5% to 5.5%. The trim removed 0 bases at V and 4 bases at J, leaving 6 bases unmatched. The length of the CDR3 is 16 residues. Per germline, CDR1 LGHNA and CDR2 YSLEER. The clonotype was recovered from a human donor in a cohort sampled during active COVID-19. The specimen sequenced was peripheral blood. The chain combines TRBV4-3 with TRBJ1-2; 9 nucleotides match TRBD1. The CDR3 protein is CASSQDRTGDGYGYTF. CDR3 bases: TGCGCCAGCAGCCAAGATCGGACAGGGGACGGCTATGGCTACACCTTC.